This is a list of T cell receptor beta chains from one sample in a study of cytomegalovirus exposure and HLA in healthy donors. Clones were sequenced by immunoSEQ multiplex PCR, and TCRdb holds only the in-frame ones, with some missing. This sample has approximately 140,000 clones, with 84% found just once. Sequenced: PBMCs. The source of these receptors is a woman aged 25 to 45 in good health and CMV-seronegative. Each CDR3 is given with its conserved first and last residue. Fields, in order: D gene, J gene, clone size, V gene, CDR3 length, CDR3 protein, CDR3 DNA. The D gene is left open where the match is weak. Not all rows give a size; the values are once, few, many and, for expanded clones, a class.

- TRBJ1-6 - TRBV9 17 CASSPNGGVSYNSPLHF TGTGCCAGCAGCCCTAATGGGGGGGTATCCTATAATTCACCCCTCCACTTT
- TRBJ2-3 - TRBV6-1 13 CASSETVTDTQYF TGTGCCAGCAGTGAGACAGTCACAGATACGCAGTATTTT
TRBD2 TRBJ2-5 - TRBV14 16 CASSQAGGTHQETQYF TGTGCCAGCAGCCAAGCGGGAGGGACTCACCAAGAGACCCAGTACTTC
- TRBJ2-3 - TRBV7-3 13 CASSREGTDTQYF TGTGCCAGCAGTAGGGAGGGCACAGATACGCAGTATTTT
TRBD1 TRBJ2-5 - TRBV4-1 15 CASSQDDRGGETQYF TGCGCCAGCAGCCAAGATGACAGGGGTGGGGAGACCCAGTACTTC
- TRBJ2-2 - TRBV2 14 CASRIASNTGELFF TGTGCCAGCAGGATAGCCTCGAACACCGGGGAGCTGTTTTTT
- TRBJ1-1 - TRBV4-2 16 CASSQEPGDGDLEAFF TGTGCCAGCAGCCAAGAACCTGGTGACGGAGATCTTGAAGCTTTCTTT
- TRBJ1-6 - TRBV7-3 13 CASSPTPNSPLHF TGTGCCAGCAGCCCTACCCCAAATTCACCCCTCCACTTT
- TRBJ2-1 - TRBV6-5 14 CASSYRGKDNEQFF TGTGCCAGCAGTTACAGGGGGAAGGACAATGAGCAGTTCTTC
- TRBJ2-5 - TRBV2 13 CASSGGLEETQYF TGTGCCAGCAGTGGAGGGCTGGAAGAGACCCAGTACTTC
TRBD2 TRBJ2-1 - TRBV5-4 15 CASSLSQAGINEQFF TGTGCCAGCAGCTTATCTCAAGCGGGGATCAATGAGCAGTTCTTC
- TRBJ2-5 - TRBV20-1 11 CSARQGETQYF TGCAGTGCTAGACAGGGAGAGACCCAGTACTTC
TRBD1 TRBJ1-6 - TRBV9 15 CASSGTGSPNSPLHF TGTGCCAGCAGCGGGACAGGGTCTCCCAATTCACCCCTCCACTTT
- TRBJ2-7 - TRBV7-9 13 CASSLAADYEQYF TGTGCCAGCAGCTTAGCGGCTGACTACGAGCAGTACTTC
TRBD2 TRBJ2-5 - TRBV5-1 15 CASSLGLAGQETQYF TGCGCCAGCAGCTTGGGACTAGCGGGGCAAGAGACCCAGTACTTC
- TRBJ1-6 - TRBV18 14 CASSPTDLDSPLHF TGTGCCAGCTCACCGACAGACCTGGATTCACCCCTCCACTTT
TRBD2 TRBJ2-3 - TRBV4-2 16 CASSQVEAGGADTQYF TGTGCCAGCAGCCAAGTCGAGGCGGGGGGGGCAGATACGCAGTATTTT
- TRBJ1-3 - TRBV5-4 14 CASNEAGYGNTIYF TGTGCCAGCAATGAGGCGGGGTACGGAAACACCATATATTTT
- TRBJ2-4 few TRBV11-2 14 CASSLSGAKNIQYF TGTGCCAGCAGCTTGTCGGGAGCCAAAAACATTCAGTACTTC
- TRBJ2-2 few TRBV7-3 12 CASSRYKGELFF TGTGCCAGCAGCCGCTATAAGGGGGAGCTGTTTTTT